This TCR beta chain was recovered during a study of blood T cell repertoires in COVID-19 (dated by TCRdb to 2018 to 2020). In the study overall: The collaborator samples originated in the United States, Italy and Spain and spanned the acute and convalescent phases of COVID-19. The repertoires were released in a freely available public database meant as a resource for research on the immune response to SARS-CoV-2. The material from the prospective study consisted of cDNA or gDNA derived from T cells, B-cell-depleted T cells, or PBMCs. Subjects who had been exposed to COVID-19, were actively infected with it, or had recovered from it provided the deeply sampled blood TCRbeta repertoires that made up the dataset. A de-identified subject ID, COVID-19 status, age in years and sex were almost always included in the sample metadata. Where available, HLA class I and class II types were taken from metadata supplied by the sample provider and were not determined by assay-based typing. Samples came from the ongoing ImmuneRACE study (first 160 participants) plus 1,254 subjects from 6 global collaborators. The study at large found these results: The quantity of clinical and demographic metadata differed by source and by participant and was supplied without curation.

On this clone itself: The antigen it binds to is not known. Base qualities are not provided; no much larger clone lies one nucleotide away.

Participants in the prospective study were enrolled through a virtual design, were aged about 18 to 100 years, and lived in fewer than 30 United States geographic areas. In the prospective study, participants were assigned to cohorts based on the clinical history participants reported in a screening survey and a study questionnaire. In the prospective study, whole blood, serum and a nasopharyngeal or oropharyngeal swab were collected from each participant by mobile phlebotomists. Participants in the prospective study had the option to provide additional blood draws and questionnaires over a 2-month period. Prospective study blood samples were shipped either frozen or at room temperature before DNA extraction. TCRbeta CDR3 regions were amplified from genomic DNA by means of the immunoSEQ Assay, a bias-controlled multiplex PCR. Per the source publication's procedure: Nucleated cell counts per sample were estimated from amplification of reference gene primers within the assay. To quantify the absolute abundance of each unique TCRbeta CDR3 rearrangement, sequence reads were collapsed and filtered. Productive Simpson clonality was computed per sample as the square root of Simpson's diversity index over productive rearrangements. Sourced from immuneACCESS, this table was stored by TCRdb with only in-frame sequences that have V and J called. A share of the clones is absent; for the studies checked, an unresolved V gene accounts for under half, and the remainder has no known explanation. V, J and clone size are taken as reported in that table, and D and trimming were inferred from the DNA itself. This sample has about 180,000 clones in its table, and roughly nine tenths of those were observed once. 1% to 1.5% of the sample is in the top ten clones.

The CDR3 goes from the cysteine to the phenylalanine over 15 residues. Only the CDR3 portion is preserved as DNA: 45 bases, with reading frame beginning at the first base. Ends trimmed: V by 0 bases, J by 7 bases; bases unmatched to a gene: 5. As encoded in the germline V gene, CDR1 is MNHEY while CDR2 is SVGAGI. This clonotype was obtained from a human donor with acute COVID-19. The donor label of this sample is uncertain. The sample comprised PBMCs or T cells enriched from blood (not recorded which). In this chain, TRBV6-5 is recombined with TRBJ1-5; TRBD1 lines up with 8 middle nucleotides. The DNA sequence is given as TGTGCCAGCAGTTACTCAACAGGGGGGGACCAGCCCCAGCATTTT. The resulting protein is CASSYSTGGDQPQHF.